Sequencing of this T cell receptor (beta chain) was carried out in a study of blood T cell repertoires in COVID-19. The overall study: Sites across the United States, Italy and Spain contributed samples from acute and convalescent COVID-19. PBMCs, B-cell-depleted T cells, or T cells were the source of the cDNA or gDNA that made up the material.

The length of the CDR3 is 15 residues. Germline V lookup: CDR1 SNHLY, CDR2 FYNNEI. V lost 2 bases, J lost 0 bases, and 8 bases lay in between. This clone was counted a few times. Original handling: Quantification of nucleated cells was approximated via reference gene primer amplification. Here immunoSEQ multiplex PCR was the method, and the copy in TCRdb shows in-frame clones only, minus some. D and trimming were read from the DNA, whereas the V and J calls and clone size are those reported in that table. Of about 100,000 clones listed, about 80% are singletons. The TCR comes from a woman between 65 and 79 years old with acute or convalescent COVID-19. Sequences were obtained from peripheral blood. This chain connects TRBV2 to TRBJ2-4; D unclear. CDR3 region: CASSELGLAKNIQYF. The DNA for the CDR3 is TGTGCCAGCAGTGAACTCGGGTTAGCCAAAAACATTCAGTACTTC.